This T cell receptor beta chain was observed in a study of CD8 T cells in Susac syndrome. The CDR3 extends over 16 amino acids. From germline, CDR1 is MNHEY and CDR2 SVGAGI. With V trimmed by 4 bases and J by 8 bases, 12 bases remained unmatched. The RNA input was roughly 0.45 to 1 ug, and it was reverse transcribed with random hexamers. TCRdb analysed the immunoSEQ multiplex PCR reads with MiXCR anew, one entry per CDR3 protein. Altogether roughly 330,000 distinct CDR3 sequences are present, about 91% being singletons, with the ten largest covering roughly 0.064%. This TCR was sampled from a human donor with multiple sclerosis. The material sequenced was CD4+ T cells from PBMCs. The chain has TRBV6-5 and TRBJ2-1, with 9 bases fitting TRBD2. The CDR3 nucleotides are TGTGCCAGCAGTTCTGCCGGACTAGCGAGGTGGGATGAGCAGTTCTTC. Encoded protein: CASSSAGLARWDEQFF.